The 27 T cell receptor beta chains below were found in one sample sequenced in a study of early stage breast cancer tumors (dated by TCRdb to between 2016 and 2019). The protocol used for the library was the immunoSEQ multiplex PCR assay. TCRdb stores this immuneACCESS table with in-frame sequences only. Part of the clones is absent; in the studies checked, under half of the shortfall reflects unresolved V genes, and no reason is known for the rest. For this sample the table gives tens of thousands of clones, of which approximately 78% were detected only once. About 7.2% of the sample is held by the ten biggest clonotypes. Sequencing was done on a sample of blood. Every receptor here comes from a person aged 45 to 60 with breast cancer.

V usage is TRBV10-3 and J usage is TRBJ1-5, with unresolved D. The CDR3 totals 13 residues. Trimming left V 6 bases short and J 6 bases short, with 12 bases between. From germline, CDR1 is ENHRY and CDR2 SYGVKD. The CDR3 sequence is CAISSRVGQPQHF. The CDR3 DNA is TGTGCCATCAGCAGTCGGGTTGGTCAGCCCCAGCATTTT.

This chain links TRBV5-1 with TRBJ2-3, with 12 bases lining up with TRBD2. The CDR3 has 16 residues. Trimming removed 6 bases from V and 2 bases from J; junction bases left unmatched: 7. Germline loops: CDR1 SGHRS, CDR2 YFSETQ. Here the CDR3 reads CASKLLAGGTTDTQYF. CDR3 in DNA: TGCGCCAGCAAGTTACTAGCGGGGGGAACCACAGATACGCAGTATTTT.

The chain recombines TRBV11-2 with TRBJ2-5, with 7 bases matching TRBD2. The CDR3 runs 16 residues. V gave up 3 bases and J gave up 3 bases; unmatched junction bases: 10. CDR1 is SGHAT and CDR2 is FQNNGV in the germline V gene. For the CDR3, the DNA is TGTGCCAGCAGCTTGGGTTCGAGGGGAGGGAAAGAGACCCAGTACTTC. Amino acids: CASSLGSRGGKETQYF.

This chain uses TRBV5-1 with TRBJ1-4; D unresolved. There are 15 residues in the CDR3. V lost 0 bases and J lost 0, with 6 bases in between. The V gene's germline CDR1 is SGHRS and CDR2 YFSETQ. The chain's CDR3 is CASSLGPTTNEKLFF. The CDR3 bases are TGCGCCAGCAGCTTGGGGCCAACAACTAATGAAAAACTGTTTTTT. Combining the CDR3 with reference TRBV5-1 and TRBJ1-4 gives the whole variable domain KAGVTQTPRYLIKTRGQQVTLSCSPISGHRSVSWYQQTPGQGLQFLFEYFSETQRNKGNFPGRFSGRQFSNSRSEMNVSTLELGDSALYLCASSLGPTTNEKLFFGSGTQLSVL.

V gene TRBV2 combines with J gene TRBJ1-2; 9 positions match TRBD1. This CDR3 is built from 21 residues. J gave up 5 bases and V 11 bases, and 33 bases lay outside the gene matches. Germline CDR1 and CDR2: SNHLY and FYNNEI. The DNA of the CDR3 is TGTGCCGGAGGAACCAGGGGTGACTCCGGGACAGGGCATGCTAGGTTTTATGGCTACACCTTC. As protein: CAGGTRGDSGTGHARFYGYTF.

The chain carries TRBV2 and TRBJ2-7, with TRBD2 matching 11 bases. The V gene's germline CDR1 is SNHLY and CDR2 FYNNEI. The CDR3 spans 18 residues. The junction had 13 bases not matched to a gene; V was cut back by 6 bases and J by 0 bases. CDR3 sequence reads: CASRWIGTSGASSYEQYF. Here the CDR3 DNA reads TGTGCCAGCAGGTGGATAGGGACTAGCGGTGCGAGCTCCTACGAGCAGTACTTC.

For the CDR3, the DNA is TGTGCCAGCAGCCCCGACAGAAATAACTATGGCTACACCTTC. Its translation: CASSPDRNNYGYTF. The J gene is TRBJ1-2, the V gene TRBV5-4; weak D call: TRBD1 (5 bases). Germline CDR1 reads SGHNT; CDR2 reads YYREEE (reference sequence). The CDR3 is 14 residues long. V dropped 4 bases and J dropped 1 base, with 11 bases sitting between them.

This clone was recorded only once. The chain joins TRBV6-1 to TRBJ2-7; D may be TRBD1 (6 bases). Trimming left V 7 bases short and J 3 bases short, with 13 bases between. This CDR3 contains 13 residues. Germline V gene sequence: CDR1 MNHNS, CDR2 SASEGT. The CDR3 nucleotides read TGTGCCAGCAAACAGACAGGTGGCTACGAGCAGTACGTC. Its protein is CASKQTGGYEQYV.

The CDR3 DNA reads as TGTGCCAGCTCGAGGGTTTATAGCAATCAGCCCCAGCATTTT. Protein product: CASSRVYSNQPQHF. V gene TRBV27 combines with J gene TRBJ1-5, with no clear D. Deletions cut 8 bases from V and 0 bases from J, with 11 bases between. CDR3 length: 14 amino acids. Germline V gene data show CDR1 as MNHEY and CDR2 as SMNVEV (reference sequence).

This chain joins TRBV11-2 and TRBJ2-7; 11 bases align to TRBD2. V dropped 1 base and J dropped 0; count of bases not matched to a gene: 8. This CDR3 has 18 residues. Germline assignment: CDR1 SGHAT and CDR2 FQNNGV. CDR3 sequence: CASSLGRSGGDSSYEQYV. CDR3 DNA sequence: TGTGCCAGCAGCTTAGGTCGTAGCGGGGGGGACAGCTCCTACGAGCAGTACGTC.

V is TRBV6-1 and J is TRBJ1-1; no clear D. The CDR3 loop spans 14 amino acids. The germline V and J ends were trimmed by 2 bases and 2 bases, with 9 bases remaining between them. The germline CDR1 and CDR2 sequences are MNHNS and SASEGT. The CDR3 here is CASSEQQQNTEAFF. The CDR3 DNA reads TGTGCCAGCAGTGAACAACAGCAAAACACTGAAGCTTTCTTT.

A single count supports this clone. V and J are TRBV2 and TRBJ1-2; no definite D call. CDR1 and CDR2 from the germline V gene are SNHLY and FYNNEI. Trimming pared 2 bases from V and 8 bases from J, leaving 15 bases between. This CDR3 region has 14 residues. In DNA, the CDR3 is TGTGCCAGCAGTGAATTGTGGGCTGCCGGAGGCTACACCTTC. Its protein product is CASSELWAAGGYTF.

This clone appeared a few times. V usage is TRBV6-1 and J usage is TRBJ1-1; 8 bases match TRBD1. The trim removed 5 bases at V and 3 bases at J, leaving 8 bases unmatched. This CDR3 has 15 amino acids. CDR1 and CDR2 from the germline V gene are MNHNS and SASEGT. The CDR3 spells CASSIRDRRDTEAFF. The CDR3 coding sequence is TGTGCCAGCAGTATACGGGACAGGAGGGACACTGAAGCTTTCTTT.

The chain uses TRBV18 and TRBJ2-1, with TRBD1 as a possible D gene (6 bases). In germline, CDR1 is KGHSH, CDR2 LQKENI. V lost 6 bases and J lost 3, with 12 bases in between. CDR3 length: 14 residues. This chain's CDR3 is CASSPPQGYNEQFF. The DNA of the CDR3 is TGTGCCAGCTCCCCCCCACAGGGCTACAATGAGCAGTTCTTC.

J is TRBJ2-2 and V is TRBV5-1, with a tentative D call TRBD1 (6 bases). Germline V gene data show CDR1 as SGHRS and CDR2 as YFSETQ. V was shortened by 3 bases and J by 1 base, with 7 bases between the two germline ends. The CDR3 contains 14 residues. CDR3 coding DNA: TGCGCCAGCAGCTCGACAGGGAACACCGGGGAGCTGTTTTTT. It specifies CASSSTGNTGELFF.

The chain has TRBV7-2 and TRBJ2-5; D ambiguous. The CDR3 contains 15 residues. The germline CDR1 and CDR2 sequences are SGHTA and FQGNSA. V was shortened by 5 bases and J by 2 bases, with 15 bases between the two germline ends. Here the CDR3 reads CASSPLGRSQETQYF. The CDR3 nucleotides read TGTGCCAGCAGCCCTCTGGGCCGGTCACAAGAGACCCAGTACTTC. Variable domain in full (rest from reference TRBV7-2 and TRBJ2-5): GAGVSQSPSNKVTEKGKDVELRCDPISGHTALYWYRQSLGQGLEFLIYFQGNSAPDKSGLPSDRFSAERTGGSVSTLTIQRTQQEDSAVYLCASSPLGRSQETQYFGPGTRLLVL.

The CDR3 loop reads CASRLTGTSGYNEQFF. DNA of the CDR3: TGTGCCAGCAGGCTTACCGGGACTAGCGGTTACAATGAGCAGTTCTTC. This chain uses TRBV14 with TRBJ2-1; 11 bases map to TRBD2. J gave up 4 bases and V 6 bases, and 8 bases lay outside the gene matches. The CDR3 length is 16 residues. Per the germline V gene, CDR1 is SGHDN and CDR2 is FVKESK.

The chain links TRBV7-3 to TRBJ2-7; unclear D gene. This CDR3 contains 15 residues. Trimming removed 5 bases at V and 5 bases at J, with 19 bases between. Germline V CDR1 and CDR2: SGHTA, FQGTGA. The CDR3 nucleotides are TGTGCCAGCAGCCTGCGCTACAGTGGATTCGACGAGCAGTACTTC. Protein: CASSLRYSGFDEQYF.

The CDR3 loop is CASSEGTGGNYEQYF. CDR3 bases: TGTGCCAGCAGTGAGGGGACAGGTGGAAACTACGAGCAGTACTTC. The rearrangement joins TRBV25-1 to TRBJ2-7; 8 bases are a match to TRBD1. Germline CDR1 is MGHDK and CDR2 is SYGVNS. This CDR3 contains 15 residues. V shed 3 bases, J shed 3 bases, and the junction held 7 bases outside the gene matches.

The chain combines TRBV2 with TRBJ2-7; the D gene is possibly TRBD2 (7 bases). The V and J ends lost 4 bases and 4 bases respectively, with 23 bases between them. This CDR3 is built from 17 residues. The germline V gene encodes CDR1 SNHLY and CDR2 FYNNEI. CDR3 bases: TGTGCCAGCAGTGTTCCAAGCAAACAGGGCGGGGGTTACGAGCAGTACGTC. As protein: CASSVPSKQGGGYEQYV.

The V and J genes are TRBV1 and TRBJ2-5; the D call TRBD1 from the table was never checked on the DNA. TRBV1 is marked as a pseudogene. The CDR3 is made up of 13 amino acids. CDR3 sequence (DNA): TGCACCAGCAGCCGCAGGGGACAAGAGACCCAGTACTTC. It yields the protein CTSSRRGQETQYF.

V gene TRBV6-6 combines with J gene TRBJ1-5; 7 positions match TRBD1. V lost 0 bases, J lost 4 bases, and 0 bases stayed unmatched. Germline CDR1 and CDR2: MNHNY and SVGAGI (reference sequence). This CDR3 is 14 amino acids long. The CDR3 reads CASSYSDRNQPQHF. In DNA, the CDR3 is TGTGCCAGCAGTTACTCGGACAGGAATCAGCCCCAGCATTTT.

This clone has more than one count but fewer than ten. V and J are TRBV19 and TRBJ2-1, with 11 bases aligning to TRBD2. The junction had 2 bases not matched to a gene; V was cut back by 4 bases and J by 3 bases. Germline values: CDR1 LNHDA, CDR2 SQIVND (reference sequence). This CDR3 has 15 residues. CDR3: CASSTGTSGYNEQFF. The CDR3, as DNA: TGTGCCAGTAGTACCGGGACTAGCGGCTACAATGAGCAGTTCTTC.

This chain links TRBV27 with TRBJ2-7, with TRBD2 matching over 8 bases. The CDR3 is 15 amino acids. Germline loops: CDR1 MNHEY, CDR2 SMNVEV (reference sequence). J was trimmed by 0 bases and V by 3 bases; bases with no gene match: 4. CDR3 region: CASSFAGGLSYEQYF. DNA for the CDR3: TGTGCCAGCAGTTTTGCGGGGGGCCTCTCCTACGAGCAGTACTTC.

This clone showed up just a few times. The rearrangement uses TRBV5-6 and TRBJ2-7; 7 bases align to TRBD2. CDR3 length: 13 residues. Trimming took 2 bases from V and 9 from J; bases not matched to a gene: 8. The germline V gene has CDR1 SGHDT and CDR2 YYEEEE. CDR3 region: CASSLISGGGQYV. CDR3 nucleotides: TGTGCCAGCAGCTTAATCTCGGGAGGAGGGCAGTACGTC.

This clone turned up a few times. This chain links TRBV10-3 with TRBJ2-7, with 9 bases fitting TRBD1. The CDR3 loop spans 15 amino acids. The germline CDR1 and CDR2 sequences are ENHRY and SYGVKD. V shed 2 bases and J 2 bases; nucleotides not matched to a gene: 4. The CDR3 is CAISEPRQGAYEQYF. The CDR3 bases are TGTGCCATCAGTGAGCCCCGACAGGGGGCCTACGAGCAGTACTTC.

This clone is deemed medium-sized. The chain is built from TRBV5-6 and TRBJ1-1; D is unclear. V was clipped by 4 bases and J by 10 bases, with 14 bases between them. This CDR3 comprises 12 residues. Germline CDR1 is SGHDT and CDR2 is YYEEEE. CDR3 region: CASSVGRAGAFF. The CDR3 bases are TGTGCCAGCAGCGTGGGCCGGGCGGGAGCTTTCTTT.